This T cell receptor (beta chain) was captured in a study of vaccination and CD4 T cells after COVID-19. Study at large: Six men and four women formed the convalescents, two being Hispanic. The interval from dose two to post-vaccine sampling had a median of roughly 72 days, and it ranged from 14 to 241.

CDR1 is KGHDR and CDR2 is SFDVKD in the germline V gene. This CDR3 is built from 16 residues. The V gene end was trimmed by 1 base and the J gene end by 1 base; junction bases not matched to a gene: 3. Findings and caveats of the study: Convalescent patients' vaccine-specific clones were spike mono-reactive in 304 of 307 cases.

Using its own MiXCR run on the PCR reads, TCRdb lists one record per CDR3 protein. The sample contains tens of thousands of distinct CDR3 sequences, around 49% of which appear only once. A few counts support this clonotype. What it recognizes is unknown. This TCR was recovered from a human donor who had recovered from COVID-19. The V and J genes are TRBV24-1 and TRBJ2-1; TRBD1 aligns across 7 bases. This material consisted of CD4+ T cells from blood, taken before SARS-CoV-2 vaccination. The CDR3 DNA is TGTGCCACCAGTGATTTCGCCAGGGGGTCCTACAATGAGCAGTTCTTC. Its protein is CATSDFARGSYNEQFF.